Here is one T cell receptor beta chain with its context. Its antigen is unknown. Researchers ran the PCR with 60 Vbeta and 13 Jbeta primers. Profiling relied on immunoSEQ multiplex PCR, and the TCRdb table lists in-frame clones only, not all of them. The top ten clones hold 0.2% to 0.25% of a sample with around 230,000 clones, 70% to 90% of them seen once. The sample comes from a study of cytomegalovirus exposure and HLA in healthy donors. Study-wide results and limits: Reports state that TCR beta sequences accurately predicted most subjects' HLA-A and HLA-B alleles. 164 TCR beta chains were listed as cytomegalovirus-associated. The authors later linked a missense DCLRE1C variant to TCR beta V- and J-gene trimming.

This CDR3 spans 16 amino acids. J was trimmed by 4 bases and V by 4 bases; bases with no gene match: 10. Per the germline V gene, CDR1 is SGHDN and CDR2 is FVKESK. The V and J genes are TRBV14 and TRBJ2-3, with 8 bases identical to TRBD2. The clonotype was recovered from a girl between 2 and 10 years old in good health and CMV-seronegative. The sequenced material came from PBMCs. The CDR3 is CASSPWGSGGADTQYF. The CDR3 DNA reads TGTGCCAGCAGCCCCTGGGGGAGCGGGGGAGCAGATACGCAGTATTTT.